Shown below are 24 T cell receptor beta chains from a single sample sequenced in a study of TIL therapy for anti-PD-1-resistant metastatic lung cancer. This was the immunoSEQ v3 assay. Libraries were prepared by immunoSEQ multiplex PCR; TCRdb keeps only in-frame clonotypes and omits some of them. The sample includes approximately 60,000 clones, roughly 80% of them seen just once. The time point denotes: pre-treatment sample, taken before nivolumab and TIL therapy. The starting material was blood, obtained at baseline. The receptor set was obtained from a person between 25 and 80 years old with non-small cell lung cancer.

The CDR3 bases are TGTGCCAGCAGCTCTCTAAATCAGCCCCAGCATTTT. Its protein is CASSSLNQPQHF. This chain connects TRBV11-2 to TRBJ1-5; D uncertain. CDR1 is SGHAT, CDR2 FQNNGV, per germline. The CDR3 loop spans 12 amino acids. V gave up 4 bases and J gave up 4 bases, with 5 bases separating them.

V is TRBV6-5 and J is TRBJ2-7, with TRBD1 as a possible D gene (6 bases). Trimming removed 8 bases at V and 2 bases at J, with 16 bases between. There are 14 residues in the CDR3. The germline gives CDR1 MNHEY, CDR2 SVGAGI. CDR3 sequence: CASVARTAPYEQYF. CDR3 DNA sequence: TGTGCCAGCGTTGCGAGGACAGCTCCCTACGAGCAGTACTTC.

The V call is TRBV4-3, the J call TRBJ1-5, with unresolved D. CDR3 size: 15 residues. Germline CDR1 LGHNA, CDR2 YSLEER. Trimming left V 0 bases short and J 5 bases short, with 11 bases between. The CDR3 loop is CASSQDRRYDQPQHF. The CDR3 nucleotides read TGCGCCAGCAGCCAAGATAGGCGGTACGATCAGCCCCAGCATTTT.

The CDR3 nucleotides read TGTGCCAGCAGTCGAGGGGGACAACTGTTTTTT. Protein sequence: CASSRGGQLFF. The V and J genes are TRBV9 and TRBJ1-4, with D possibly being TRBD1 (6 bases). V lost 5 bases, J lost 12 bases, and 11 bases lay in between. The germline V gene has CDR1 SGDLS and CDR2 YYNGEE. CDR3 length: 11 amino acids. Drawing the rest from reference TRBV9 and TRBJ1-4, the complete variable domain is DSGVTQTPKHLITATGQRVTLRCSPRSGDLSVYWYQQSLDQGLQFLIQYYNGEERAKGNILERFSAQQFPDLHSELNLSSLELGDSALYFCASSRGGQLFFGSGTQLSVL.

The V call is TRBV5-4, the J call TRBJ1-4; D is ambiguous. In germline, CDR1 is SGHNT, CDR2 YYREEE (reference sequence). The CDR3 loop spans 12 amino acids. The V end was cut by 4 bases, the J end by 7 bases, with 8 bases between. DNA for the CDR3: TGTGCCAGCAGCGGGTTGGGTGAAAAACTGTTTTTT. Translated: CASSGLGEKLFF.

This chain joins TRBV5-4 and TRBJ2-7; no clear D gene. CDR3 length equals 16 residues. V shed 3 bases and J shed 0 bases, with 16 bases lying between them. CDR1 and CDR2 from the germline V gene are SGHNT and YYREEE (reference sequence). The DNA of the CDR3 is TGTGCCAGCAGCTCCCCTGCCACAAAAAGCTCCTACGAGCAGTACTTC. This translates into CASSSPATKSSYEQYF.

This clone showed up just a few times. The chain uses TRBV7-2 and TRBJ1-1; D gene ambiguous. Trimming pared 5 bases from V and 11 bases from J, leaving 15 bases between. The CDR3 sequence is 12 residues long. Germline CDR1 SGHTA, CDR2 FQGNSA. The CDR3 coding sequence is TGTGCCAGCAGCCCACAAGCAGTGGGTGCTTTCTTT. Its translation is CASSPQAVGAFF. Combining the CDR3 with reference TRBV7-2 and TRBJ1-1 gives the whole variable domain GAGVSQSPSNKVTEKGKDVELRCDPISGHTALYWYRQSLGQGLEFLIYFQGNSAPDKSGLPSDRFSAERTGGSVSTLTIQRTQQEDSAVYLCASSPQAVGAFFGQGTRLTVV.

J is TRBJ2-4 and V is TRBV6-6, with 10 bases aligning to TRBD1. V was clipped by 7 bases and J by 9 bases; unmatched bases: 12. The CDR3 is 15 amino acids. Germline CDR1 and CDR2: MNHNY and SVGAGI (reference sequence). The CDR3 region has the DNA TGTGCCAGCACCCCGGGGACAGGGGCTACGGTCATTCAGTACTTC. This encodes CASTPGTGATVIQYF.

The chain combines TRBV6-6 with TRBJ1-6, with a tentative D call TRBD1 (6 bases). The V gene's germline CDR1 is MNHNY and CDR2 SVGAGI (reference sequence). V was clipped by 6 bases and J by 7 bases, with 16 bases between them. CDR3 size: 15 residues. CDR3 amino acids: CASSPPGASNSPLHF. The DNA for the CDR3 is TGTGCCAGCAGCCCACCGGGGGCATCCAATTCACCCCTCCACTTT.

This chain links TRBV11-2 with TRBJ1-2, with unresolved D. Germline V gene lookup returns CDR1 SGHAT and CDR2 FQNNGV. This CDR3 has 14 amino acids. V lost 2 bases and J 2 bases, leaving 9 bases between the germline ends. The CDR3 region has the DNA TGTGCCAGCAGCTTACTAACCGGCAACTATGGCTACACCTTC. Encoded protein: CASSLLTGNYGYTF.

V and J are TRBV7-2 and TRBJ1-3; a weak D match, TRBD1 (6 bases). Germline CDR1 reads SGHTA; CDR2 reads FQGNSA. The CDR3 loop spans 14 amino acids. V was pared by 2 bases and J by 5 bases, with 10 bases between. DNA for the CDR3: TGTGCCAGCAGCTTAACCCAGGGGAGAAACACCATATATTTT. The encoded protein is CASSLTQGRNTIYF.

CDR3 loop: CASSPQTGGVTEAFF. The CDR3 DNA reads TGTGCCAGCAGTCCCCAGACAGGGGGCGTCACTGAAGCTTTCTTT. This rearrangement joins TRBV28 to TRBJ1-1, with 10 bases identical to TRBD1. CDR1 MDHEN and CDR2 SYDVKM come from the germline V gene. This CDR3 is built from 15 residues. Losses at the gene ends were 5 bases for V and 4 bases for J; bases not matched to a gene: 7.

This clone was counted between two and nine times. This chain joins TRBV21-1 and TRBJ2-2; the table's TRBD2 call for D was not verified on the DNA. TRBV21-1 is a pseudogene segment. The CDR3 totals 19 residues. The CDR3 DNA reads as TGTGCCAGCAGCCACGCCGGGACTAGCGGGGGTAGGGAAACCGGGGAGCTGTTTTTT. Translation gives CASSHAGTSGGRETGELFF.

The V and J genes are TRBV18 and TRBJ2-2, with D possibly being TRBD1 (6 bases). The CDR3 runs to 13 residues. Germline V gene data show CDR1 as KGHSH and CDR2 as LQKENI. V lost 5 bases to trimming and J lost 6 bases, with 10 bases between them. The CDR3: CASSWGQAGELFF. The CDR3 region has the DNA TGTGCCAGCTCATGGGGGCAGGCCGGGGAGCTGTTTTTT.

The chain couples TRBV28 to TRBJ1-2; maybe TRBD1 (5 bases). V lost 6 bases to trimming and J lost 8 bases, with 16 bases between them. The CDR3 has 13 residues. From germline, CDR1 is MDHEN and CDR2 SYDVKM. DNA for the CDR3: TGTGCCAGCAGCCCCGCGGGGGAGTGGGGCTACACCTTC. This gives the protein CASSPAGEWGYTF.

In nucleotides, the CDR3 is TGTGCCAGCAGTCAAGACAGGGGGATGGGTGGCTACACCTTC. It translates to CASSQDRGMGGYTF. V gene TRBV28 combines with J gene TRBJ1-2, with 9 positions matching TRBD1. The length of the CDR3 is 14 residues. After removal of 5 bases from V and 7 bases from J, the junction contained 8 bases not matched to a gene. Germline V lookup: CDR1 MDHEN, CDR2 SYDVKM.

The chain employs TRBV19 and TRBJ2-5; 8 nucleotides line up with TRBD1. The CDR3 consists of 13 residues. Unmatched junction bases numbered 6, after V lost 9 bases and J lost 3 bases. Germline CDR1 reads LNHDA; CDR2 reads SQIVND (reference sequence). For the CDR3, the DNA is TGTGCCAGCCTGGACAGGGCGGAAGAGACCCAGTACTTC. Its translation: CASLDRAEETQYF.

The chain uses TRBV4-1 and TRBJ2-5; D might be TRBD1 (6 bases). Germline values: CDR1 MGHRA, CDR2 YSYEKL. There are 17 residues in the CDR3. The germline V and J ends were trimmed by 0 bases and 2 bases, with 16 bases remaining between them. CDR3 sequence: CASSQDYLGDIQETQYF. Here the CDR3 DNA reads TGCGCCAGCAGCCAAGATTATTTAGGGGACATTCAAGAGACCCAGTACTTC.

This clone was recorded only once. The J gene is TRBJ2-7, the V gene TRBV14; 7 bases align to TRBD1. Trimming took 6 bases from V and 2 from J; bases not matched to a gene: 7. CDR1 and CDR2 (germline): SGHDN, FVKESK. The CDR3 covers 14 residues. Written as DNA, the CDR3 is TGTGCCAGCAGACATACGGGACAGACCTACGAGCAGTACTTC. This sequence encodes CASRHTGQTYEQYF.

This clone was seen once. The chain couples TRBV23-1 to TRBJ1-1; TRBD1 aligns across 11 bases. TRBV23-1 is designated an ORF whose function remains uncertain. Trimming at V came to 4 bases and at J to 4 bases, leaving 8 bases not matched to a gene. The CDR3 sequence is 16 residues long. The CDR3 DNA is TGCGCCAGCAGTCCGGGACAGGGGGTGAGGGGCACTGAAGCTTTCTTT. Translating it yields CASSPGQGVRGTEAFF.

The rearrangement joins TRBV4-2 to TRBJ2-2, with D maybe TRBD1 (6 bases). Trimming left V 6 bases short and J 1 base short, with 12 bases between. The CDR3 loop spans 15 amino acids. Germline V gene data show CDR1 as LGHNA and CDR2 as YNFKEQ. CDR3 sequence (DNA): TGTGCCAGCAGGGCACGGACAGTGAACACCGGGGAGCTGTTTTTT. It specifies CASRARTVNTGELFF.

The rearrangement joins TRBV7-2 to TRBJ2-1; D uncertain. This CDR3 has 13 amino acids. Per germline, CDR1 SGHTA and CDR2 FQGNSA. The V end was cut by 6 bases, the J end by 5 bases, with 11 bases between. CDR3 DNA sequence: TGTGCCAGCAGTTATAACCGGGACAATGAGCAGTTCTTC. Translated, it gives CASSYNRDNEQFF.

This chain connects TRBV7-6 to TRBJ2-1; unclear D gene. Trimming stripped 2 bases from V and 0 bases from J, with 8 bases between. This CDR3 spans 15 amino acids. Germline V gene data show CDR1 as SGHVS and CDR2 as FNYEAQ. The DNA for the CDR3 is TGTGCCAGCAGCTTATACGGCCGCTCCTACAATGAGCAGTTCTTC. Translated, it gives CASSLYGRSYNEQFF.

V and J are TRBV28 and TRBJ2-7, with 10 bases that match TRBD1. The CDR3 is 14 residues long. V was clipped by 5 bases and J by 5 bases; unmatched bases: 6. From germline, CDR1 is MDHEN and CDR2 SYDVKM. The CDR3 region has the DNA TGTGCCAGCAGTCCGGGGACAGGGGTTAACGAGCAGTACTTC. It translates to CASSPGTGVNEQYF.